This T cell receptor (beta chain) is from a study of response to subunit inactivated influenza vaccine (dated by TCRdb to 2017 to 2018). In the study overall: Deep quantitative profiling of the T cell receptor repertoire was used in the study to follow responses to a trivalent subunit inactivated influenza vaccine.

For CDR1 and CDR2, the germline V gene (reference sequence) lists DFQATT and SNEGSKA. The CDR3 runs 13 amino acids, cysteine and phenylalanine included. The kept DNA is CDR3 alone, 39 bases in frame from the first base. V sheds 3 bases and J sheds 4 bases, leaving 13 bases between their ends. Results and caveats for the whole study, not just this receptor: According to the authors, only a limited number of new T cells may be recruited by each seasonal influenza vaccination.

On this clonotype itself: There is no known antigen for this receptor. No much larger clone exists at a distance of one base, and base qualities are not known.

Libraries were made using RT-PCR. Reads for this sample came from an Illumina HiSeq 2500. In-frame beta chains were kept once TCRdb had trimmed the public reads at Q25 with fastp and called clones with MiXCR. Each record represents a unique CDR3 protein, reported with the most common genes and DNA among its rows. In this sample the table shows around 710,000 distinct CDR3 sequences, roughly 14% of which occur a single time. The ten largest clones add up to 6% to 7% of the sample. The source material was PBMCs from blood, sampled 14 to 15 days before vaccination. The chain is made from TRBV20-1 and TRBJ2-7; possibly the D gene is TRBD2, per 5 matching bases. This TCR derives from a man aged 50 to 60 who received an inactivated influenza vaccine. Donor details come from another sample of the same person, matched by shared clones. The DNA sequence follows: TGCAGTGCTAGGGATACTTCGGGGTACGAGCAGTACTTC. The resulting protein is CSARDTSGYEQYF.